The present entry profiles one TCR beta chain with its context. This clonotype turned up a few times. Its antigen has not been determined. No base qualities exist here, and no much larger clone lies one base off it. The sample originates from a study of human T cells and chemical hapten exposure (dated by TCRdb to the early 2020s). About the study as a whole: For sensitization, 2% DPC in acetone was applied to an approximately 2 cm by approximately 2 cm area of upper inner arm skin. Throughout the study period of about 25 weeks, patients also received therapeutic DPC doses to the scalp every week. Patch testing was performed on the upper back with Finn chambers containing 0.01% DPC, and the patch tests were scored after 6 days according to International Contact Dermatitis Research Group standards. Alopecia areata with under or over 50% scalp involvement, alopecia totalis and alopecia universalis were represented in the patient cohort, which was mostly female. Libraries were pooled for sequencing, and variation in per-sample TCR yields was attributed mainly to small differences in library volumes within the pool. The study tracked peripheral blood TCR repertoire changes in vivo during primary and secondary sensitization to the hapten diphenylcyclopropenone (DPC) in alopecia patients. Blood samples were taken from patients before sensitization (week 0) and at 2, 6 and about 24 weeks after DPC sensitization. Around 30 alopecia patients provided blood for TCR sequencing at one to four time points (pre-sensitization, 2, 6 and 24 weeks). Results the study describes overall, beyond this receptor: After repeated subsampling, changes were observed in the strength of the expansion versus patch-test correlation and in the threshold at which the correlation became significant. Alopecia, a presumed autoimmune disease, was present in all patients, so the immune response of the patients might differ from that of healthy individuals. DPC sensitization did not change the number of TCRs with a frequency above 1 in 1000, and there was no evidence of changes in global repertoire structure. Compared with pre-sensitization or healthy control sets, expanded TCRs formed significantly more large CDR3 similarity clusters, which is consistent with antigen-driven responses. The number of PT1 expanded TCRs positively correlated with patch test score, significant at thresholds 8, 16 and 32 but not 4.

CDR1 and CDR2, looked up from the germline V gene, are SGHTS and YDEGEE. Germline trimming amounts to 5 bases on V and 2 bases on J, with 7 as the count of junction bases outside the gene matches. The CDR3 runs 15 amino acids, cysteine and phenylalanine included. The CDR3 DNA has 45 bases and is translated from base 1. This sample's time point label indicates: pre-sensitization, week 0. Per the publication, the treatment or condition label means: therapeutic diphenylcyclopropenone sensitization with weekly scalp DPC. At every patch-test visit, the blood draw took place before the patch test was put on. Patients were considered eligible if aged 18 to 70, diagnosed with alopecia and deemed suitable for DPC therapy, and patients were excluded if pregnant. Total RNA was extracted from unfractionated whole blood that had been collected in Tempus Blood RNA tubes. Receptors were amplified or captured by RACE. Sequencing was performed on a NextSeq 500. During library preparation, unique molecular identifiers were attached to individual cDNA molecules so that TCRs could be counted in a quantitative, reproducible way. From each blood RNA sample, both TCR alpha and TCR beta chains were sequenced. The authors processed their data as follows. The median number of TCRs per sample was around 96,000, ranging from about 20,000 to 700,000. The Decombinator software suite was used to annotate the V, J and CDR3 of the TCR reads. To make PS versus PT1 abundance plots, every sample was subsampled to the same number of TCRs (28,000). TCRs were defined as expanded if absent before sensitization and observed at least eight times at the 2-week time point. TCRdb redid the processing of the public reads, applying fastp at Q25 and MiXCR, and retained in-frame beta chains. Every distinct CDR3 protein forms one entry, paired with its most common genes and DNA. Clone size and V and J calls follow TCRdb, not the original study. This sample lists over 300,000 distinct CDR3 sequences; approximately 5.1% were detected once. The ten largest make up 2.6% of the sample.

The rearrangement joined TRBV5-8 to TRBJ2-7, with 10 middle bases fitting TRBD1. The sequencing here drew on whole blood, taken in connection with sensitization to the hapten diphenylcyclopropenone (DPC). The receptor was isolated from a woman between 45 and 60 years old with alopecia areata. Some clones in this sample may be carry-over from other donors' samples. The DNA reads as follows: TGTGCCAGCAGGGCCCCCGGGACAGGGGCCTACGAGCAGTACTTC. It specifies CASRAPGTGAYEQYF.